This is a list of T cell receptor beta chains from one sample in a study of blood T cell repertoires in COVID-19. Sequencing was performed with immunoSEQ multiplex PCR; in TCRdb, only in-frame clones are kept and a portion is missing. This sample carries 45,000 to 50,000 clones, 65% to 80% of them seen once, and the ten largest clones take about 19%. Sequencing was carried out using peripheral blood. Receptors originate from a human donor with active or convalescent COVID-19. The donor label of this sample is uncertain. CDR3s include the opening cysteine and the closing phenylalanine or tryptophan. A D gene is named only where the DNA matches it firmly. Clone size is stated in some rows and not others, as once, few, many or a class when expanded.

D gene,J gene,V gene,clone size,CDR3 protein,CDR3 DNA
.,TRBJ2-3,TRBV29-1,.,CSVQMGHHTDTQYF,TGCAGCGTTCAGATGGGACACCACACAGATACGCAGTATTTT
TRBD1,TRBJ2-7,TRBV5-4,.,CASSLGQGPYEQYF,TGTGCCAGCAGCTTAGGACAGGGACCCTACGAGCAGTACTTC
TRBD1,TRBJ2-1,TRBV4-2,few,CASSQGQSAYNEQFF,TGTGCCAGCAGCCAGGGACAGTCTGCCTACAATGAGCAGTTCTTC
TRBD2,TRBJ2-3,TRBV6-4,.,CASSRGSFHGSTDTQYF,TGTGCCAGCAGTCGCGGGAGCTTCCACGGTAGCACAGATACGCAGTATTTT
.,TRBJ1-4,TRBV2,once,CASRNRVTNEKLFF,TGTGCCAGTAGAAACAGGGTAACTAATGAAAAACTGTTTTTT
.,TRBJ2-2,TRBV9,.,CASSNSPSASGTGELFF,TGTGCCAGCAGCAACTCGCCTAGCGCCAGTGGCACCGGGGAGCTGTTTTTT
TRBD1,TRBJ1-1,TRBV2,.,CASRATGVTEAFF,TGTGCCAGCAGAGCCACAGGGGTCACTGAAGCTTTCTTT
.,TRBJ2-2,TRBV18,.,CASSPLVARTGELFF,TGTGCCAGCTCACCACTGGTAGCCCGCACCGGGGAGCTGTTTTTT
.,TRBJ2-3,TRBV9,few,CASSPRQEYTDTQYF,TGTGCCAGCAGCCCCCGACAGGAGTACACAGATACGCAGTATTTT
.,TRBJ1-2,TRBV6-5,.,CASTPDGGLGYTF,TGTGCCAGCACTCCGGACGGCGGACTGGGCTACACCTTC
.,TRBJ2-2,TRBV5-1,.,CASNEKPGELFF,TGCGCCAGCAACGAGAAACCCGGGGAGCTGTTTTTT
TRBD2,TRBJ2-1,TRBV7-3,medium-sized,CASSWGLHENNEQFF,TGTGCCAGCAGCTGGGGACTACATGAGAACAATGAGCAGTTCTTC
TRBD2,TRBJ2-2,TRBV7-9,.,CASRGRDTGELFF,TGTGCCAGCAGGGGGAGGGACACCGGGGAGCTGTTTTTT
.,TRBJ1-4,TRBV2,.,CASSPQNEKLFF,TGTGCCAGCAGCCCACAGAATGAAAAACTGTTTTTT